This entry lists 21 T cell receptor beta chains sequenced from one sample in a study of T cells in Graves' hyperthyroidism and ophthalmopathy. It was RNA transcripts that yielded the amplified TCR beta CDR3 regions. The TCR CDR3 first-round RT-PCR relied on the HTBI primer set. MiXCR, run by TCRdb on the multiplex PCR reads, gives a single entry per CDR3 protein. There are 700,000 to 950,000 distinct CDR3 sequences in the sample; 30% to 40% occur only once, and less than 40% lies in the top ten. The sequencing sample was made of blood. Receptor source: a middle-aged woman with Graves' hyperthyroidism.

This clonotype was seen more than once but under ten times. The CDR3 DNA reads as TGTGCCAGCGAATCCCCTTTTAGGACAGGCTTCGGGGGCTACACCTTC. It translates to CASESPFRTGFGGYTF. This chain connects TRBV6-6 to TRBJ1-2, with 7 positions matching TRBD1. The CDR3 runs to 16 residues. Germline loops: CDR1 MNHNY, CDR2 SVGAGI (reference sequence). Trimming removed 8 bases from V and 8 bases from J; junction bases left unmatched: 20.

This clonotype was detected ten times or more. V gene TRBV2 combines with J gene TRBJ2-5; TRBD2 agrees at 7 bases. Per the germline V gene, CDR1 is SNHLY and CDR2 is FYNNEI. This CDR3 is built from 15 residues. After removal of 8 bases from V and 2 bases from J, the junction contained 11 bases not matched to a gene. The CDR3, as DNA: TGTGCCAGCCGAGAGGGCGGGAGTTCGCAAGAGACCCAGTACTTC. Its protein product is CASREGGSSQETQYF.

This chain joins TRBV12-5 and TRBJ1-1; D may be TRBD1 (5 bases). CDR1 and CDR2 (germline): LGHNT, FRNRAP. The CDR3 length is 13 residues. V was cut by 1 base and J by 6 bases, with 9 bases left in between. The DNA for the CDR3 is TGTGCTAGTGGTTTGGCCTGGGGCTCTGAAGCTTTCTTT. It translates to CASGLAWGSEAFF.

This clonotype was seen more than once but under ten times. The chain is built from TRBV11-3 and TRBJ2-7, with TRBD1 identical over 8 bases. Looked up from germline, CDR1 is SGHNT and CDR2 is YENEEA. V dropped 5 bases and J dropped 2; count of bases not matched to a gene: 11. The CDR3 is 16 residues long. CDR3 amino acids: CASSTPDRVDPYEQYF. The CDR3 bases are TGTGCCAGCAGCACCCCGGACAGGGTTGACCCCTACGAGCAGTACTTC. Full variable domain (remainder filled in from reference TRBV11-3 and TRBJ2-7): EAGVVQSPRYKIIEKKQPVAFWCNPISGHNTLYWYLQNLGQGPELLIRYENEEAVDDSQLPKDRFSAERLKGVDSTLKIQPAELGDSAVYLCASSTPDRVDPYEQYFGPGTRLTVT.

This clonotype has only one observation. The chain is built from TRBV4-2 and TRBJ2-6, with D possibly being TRBD1 or TRBD2 (5 bases each). Trimming left V 5 bases short and J 0 bases short, with 17 bases between. This CDR3 spans 18 amino acids. Germline assignment: CDR1 LGHNA and CDR2 YNFKEQ. In DNA form, the CDR3 reads TGTGCCAGCAGCGGCCTGGACGGGACGGACTCTGGGGCCAACGTCCTGACTTTC. Its protein is CASSGLDGTDSGANVLTF.

This clonotype was recorded at least ten times. V and J are TRBV12-3 or TRBV12-4 and TRBJ1-2; no firm D call. Trimming cost V 5 bases and J 3 bases, with 10 bases left between them. This CDR3 is 13 amino acids long. Here the CDR3 reads CASSKGYDYGYTF. CDR3 DNA: TGTGCCAGCAGTAAGGGCTACGACTATGGCTACACCTTC.

This clonotype showed up many times. The V and J genes are TRBV29-1 and TRBJ1-3; D not resolved. V lost 6 bases, J lost 4 bases, and 13 bases lay in between. CDR1 SQVTM and CDR2 ANQGSEA come from the germline V gene. CDR3 length: 13 residues. The CDR3 loop reads CSVLTPGGNTIYF. The CDR3 bases are TGCAGCGTCCTGACCCCGGGCGGAAACACCATATATTTT.

Only a few counts were recorded for this clonotype. The J gene is TRBJ1-2, the V gene TRBV2; D perhaps matches TRBD1 (6 bases). Trimming stripped 4 bases from V and 2 bases from J, with 11 bases between. CDR1 SNHLY and CDR2 FYNNEI come from the germline V gene. The CDR3 loop spans 14 amino acids. Here the CDR3 DNA reads TGTGCCAGCAGTGGACAGGCACGAAACTATGGCTACACCTTC. Translating gives CASSGQARNYGYTF.

This clonotype has ten or more counts. V gene TRBV7-3 combines with J gene TRBJ2-6; D is uncertain. Germline V CDR1 and CDR2: SGHTA, FQGTGA. Trimming pared 1 base from V and 0 bases from J, leaving 16 bases between. The CDR3 is made up of 19 amino acids. The CDR3 DNA reads as TGTGCCAGCAGCTTAAAGGTCCTCGACTGGAGCTCTGGGGCCAACGTCCTGACTTTC. Translated, it gives CASSLKVLDWSSGANVLTF.

This clonotype came up many times. The chain has TRBV20-1 and TRBJ1-2; D call uncertain. The germline V gene has CDR1 DFQATT and CDR2 SNEGSKA (reference sequence). The CDR3 has 11 residues. Trimming removed 0 bases from V and 7 bases from J, with 6 bases in between. The CDR3 spells CSARERVGYTF. The CDR3 coding sequence is TGCAGTGCTAGAGAAAGGGTTGGCTACACCTTC.

This clonotype was observed at least ten times. This chain joins TRBV10-2 and TRBJ1-4; 7 nucleotides line up with TRBD1. V trimming: 3 bases; J trimming: 5 bases; junction bases outside the gene matches: 3. CDR3 length equals 14 residues. Germline V CDR1 and CDR2: WSHSY, SAAADI. The CDR3 sequence is CASSDGTVNEKLFF. The CDR3 DNA reads as TGCGCCAGCAGTGACGGGACAGTGAATGAAAAACTGTTTTTT.

J is TRBJ1-1 and V is TRBV29-1, with D perhaps TRBD1 (5 bases). Trimming took 7 bases from V and 4 from J, leaving 13 bases between them. CDR1 and CDR2 (germline): SQVTM, ANQGSEA. The CDR3 runs to 12 residues. CDR3 nucleotides: TGCAGCGGAACCGTGGGGGGCACTGAAGCTTTCTTT. It translates to CSGTVGGTEAFF. The full variable domain, with the rest looked up from reference TRBV29-1 and TRBJ1-1, is SAVISQKPSRDICQRGTSLTIQCQVDSQVTMMFWYRQQPGQSLTLIATANQGSEATYESGFVIDKFPISRPNLTFSTLTVSNMSPEDSSIYLCSGTVGGTEAFFGQGTRLTVV.

At least ten counts were recorded for this clonotype. The chain has TRBV12-3 or TRBV12-4 and TRBJ1-2; TRBD1 matches 8 bases. The CDR3 sequence is 13 residues long. The V gene end was trimmed by 7 bases and the J gene end by 3 bases; junction bases not matched to a gene: 4. CDR3 loop: CASTPTGDYGYTF. The CDR3 nucleotides read TGTGCCAGCACCCCGACAGGGGACTATGGCTACACCTTC.

V gene TRBV29-1 combines with J gene TRBJ2-2; 9 bases are a match to TRBD2. The V segment lost 4 bases and the J segment 6 bases; nucleotides outside the gene matches: 21. CDR3 size: 19 residues. Germline CDR1 reads SQVTM; CDR2 reads ANQGSEA. The CDR3 region is CSVGIRTSESPTGAGELFF. The DNA for the CDR3 is TGCAGCGTTGGGATCCGGACTAGCGAGAGTCCGACAGGCGCCGGGGAGCTGTTTTTT.

The CDR3 loop is CASRGAGRFTNYGYTF. As DNA, the CDR3 is TGTGCCAGCAGGGGAGCAGGCCGATTTACTAACTATGGCTACACCTTC. The rearrangement joins TRBV5-8 to TRBJ1-2; unclear D gene. Germline CDR1 is SGHTS and CDR2 is YDEGEE. The CDR3 extends over 16 amino acids. Trimming removed 5 bases at V and 0 bases at J, with 17 bases between. The whole variable domain, remainder taken from reference TRBV5-8 and TRBJ1-2, is EAGVTQSPTHLIKTRGQQATLRCSPISGHTSVYWYQQALGLGLQFLLWYDEGEERNRGNFPPRFSGRQFPNYSSELNVNALELEDSALYLCASRGAGRFTNYGYTFGSGTRLTVV.

This clonotype has a single count. A read error is possible here, since a much larger clone lies one base away. This rearrangement joins TRBV11-2 to TRBJ2-2; 7 bases fit TRBD2. The CDR3 sequence is 14 residues long. Germline V gives CDR1 SGHAT, CDR2 FQNNGV. The CDR3 protein is CASTTGGLTGGLFF. In DNA, the CDR3 is TGTGCCAGCACCACGGGGGGACTAACCGGGGGGCTGTTTTTT.

This clonotype was picked up many times. The chain recombines TRBV7-2 with TRBJ2-5; the match to TRBD2 covers 8 bases. The CDR3 length is 14 residues. V shed 4 bases and J 4 bases; nucleotides not matched to a gene: 5. Per the germline V gene, CDR1 is SGHTA and CDR2 is FQGNSA. DNA of the CDR3: TGTGCCAGCAGCTACACGGGGGGGCTAGAGACCCAGTACTTC. Its protein is CASSYTGGLETQYF. Full variable domain (missing parts from reference TRBV7-2 and TRBJ2-5): GAGVSQSPSNKVTEKGKDVELRCDPISGHTALYWYRQSLGQGLEFLIYFQGNSAPDKSGLPSDRFSAERTGGSVSTLTIQRTQQEDSAVYLCASSYTGGLETQYFGPGTRLLVL.

The gene calls are TRBV28 and TRBJ1-1, with D perhaps matching TRBD1 (5 bases). V was clipped by 5 bases and J by 2 bases, with 15 bases between them. Germline-derived CDR1 and CDR2 are MDHEN and SYDVKM. The CDR3 length is 15 residues. CDR3: CASSPPDTTNTEAFF. The CDR3 bases are TGTGCCAGCAGTCCCCCGGACACCACCAACACTGAAGCTTTCTTT.

A word on this clonotype: With a much larger clone just one base away, this may be a read error. J is TRBJ1-2 and V is TRBV5-1, with TRBD1 matching over 9 bases. The length of the CDR3 is 14 residues. Germline V gene data show CDR1 as SGHRS and CDR2 as YFSETQ. For the CDR3, the DNA is TGTGCCTGCAGCTCAACAGGGGGCTGGTATGGCTACACCTTC. This encodes CACSSTGGWYGYTF.

The chain combines TRBV10-3 with TRBJ1-3; D is possibly TRBD1 (5 bases). Trimming stripped 0 bases from V and 4 bases from J, with 7 bases between. CDR3 length: 14 residues. The germline V gene has CDR1 ENHRY and CDR2 SYGVKD. The CDR3 nucleotides read TGTGCCATCAGTGAGTCGAGGACAGGAAACACCATATATTTT. Translated, it gives CAISESRTGNTIYF.

Regarding this clonotype: Given a much more abundant clone one base away, this may be a read error. The rearrangement links TRBV12-3 or TRBV12-4 to TRBJ1-1; D is undetermined. Deletions cut 4 bases from V and 8 bases from J, with 17 bases between. The CDR3 covers 14 residues. For the CDR3, the DNA is TGTGCCAGCAGTTCTACCCTCCAAAATACCGAAGCTTTCTTT. It translates to CASSSTLQNTEAFF.